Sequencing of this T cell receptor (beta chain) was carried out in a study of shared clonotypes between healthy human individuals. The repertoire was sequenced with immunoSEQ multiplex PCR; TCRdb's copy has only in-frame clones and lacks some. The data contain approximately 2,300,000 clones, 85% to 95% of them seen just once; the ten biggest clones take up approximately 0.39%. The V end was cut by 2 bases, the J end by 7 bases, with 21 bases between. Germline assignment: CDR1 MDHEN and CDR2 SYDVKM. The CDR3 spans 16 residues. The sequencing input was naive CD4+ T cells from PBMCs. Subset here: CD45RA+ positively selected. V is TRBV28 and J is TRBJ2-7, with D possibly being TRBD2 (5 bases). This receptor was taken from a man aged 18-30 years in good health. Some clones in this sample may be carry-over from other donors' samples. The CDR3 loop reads CASSLVRTLDLVEQYF. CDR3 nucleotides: TGTGCCAGCAGTTTAGTGAGGACTCTTGATTTAGTGGAGCAGTACTTC.